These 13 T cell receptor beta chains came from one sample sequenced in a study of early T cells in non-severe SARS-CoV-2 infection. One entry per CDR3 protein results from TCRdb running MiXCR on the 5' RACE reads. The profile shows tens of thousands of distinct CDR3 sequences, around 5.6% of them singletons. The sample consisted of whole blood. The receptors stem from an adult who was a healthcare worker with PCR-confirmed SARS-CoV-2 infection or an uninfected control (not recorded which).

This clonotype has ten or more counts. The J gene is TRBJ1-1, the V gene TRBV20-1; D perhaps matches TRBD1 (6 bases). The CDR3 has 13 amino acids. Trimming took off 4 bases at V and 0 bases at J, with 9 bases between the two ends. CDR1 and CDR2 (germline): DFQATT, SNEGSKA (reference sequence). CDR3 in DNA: TGCAGTGCTAAGGGGGGAGTGAACACTGAAGCTTTCTTT. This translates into CSAKGGVNTEAFF.

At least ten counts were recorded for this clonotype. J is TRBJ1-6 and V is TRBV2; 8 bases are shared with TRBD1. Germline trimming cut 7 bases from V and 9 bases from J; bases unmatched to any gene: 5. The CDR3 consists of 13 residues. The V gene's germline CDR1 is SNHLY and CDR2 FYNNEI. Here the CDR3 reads CASTNRGISPLHF. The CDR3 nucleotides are TGTGCCAGCACCAACAGGGGGATTTCACCCCTCCACTTT.

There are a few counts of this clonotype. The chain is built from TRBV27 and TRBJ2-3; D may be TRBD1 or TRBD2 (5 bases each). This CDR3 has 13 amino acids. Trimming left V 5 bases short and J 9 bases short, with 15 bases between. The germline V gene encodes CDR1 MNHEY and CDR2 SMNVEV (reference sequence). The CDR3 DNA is TGTGCCAGCAGTCCGGGGACCCACGGGACGCAGTATTTT. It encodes CASSPGTHGTQYF.

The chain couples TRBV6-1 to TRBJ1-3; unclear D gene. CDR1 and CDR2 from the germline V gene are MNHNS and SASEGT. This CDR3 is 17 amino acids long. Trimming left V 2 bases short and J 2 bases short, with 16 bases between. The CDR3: CASSEMASNRAGNTIYF. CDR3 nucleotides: TGTGCCAGCAGTGAAATGGCGTCAAATAGGGCTGGAAACACCATATATTTT.

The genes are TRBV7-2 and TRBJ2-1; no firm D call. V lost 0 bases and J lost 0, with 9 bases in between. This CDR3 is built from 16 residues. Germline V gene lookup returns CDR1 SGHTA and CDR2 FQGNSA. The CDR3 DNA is TGTGCCAGCAGCTTAGCATATTCCCGCTCCTACAATGAGCAGTTCTTC. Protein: CASSLAYSRSYNEQFF.

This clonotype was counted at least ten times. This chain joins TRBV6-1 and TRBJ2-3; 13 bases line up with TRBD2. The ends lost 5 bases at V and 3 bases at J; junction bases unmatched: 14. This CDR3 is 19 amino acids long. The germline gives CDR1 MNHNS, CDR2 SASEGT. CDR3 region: CASSQRRTSGGANTDTQYF. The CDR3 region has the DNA TGTGCCAGCAGTCAAAGGCGAACTAGCGGGGGGGCCAATACAGATACGCAGTATTTT.

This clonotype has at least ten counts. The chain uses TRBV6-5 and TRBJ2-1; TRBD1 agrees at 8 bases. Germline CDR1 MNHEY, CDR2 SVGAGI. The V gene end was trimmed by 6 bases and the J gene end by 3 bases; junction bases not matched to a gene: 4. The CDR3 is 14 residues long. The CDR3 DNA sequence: TGTGCCAGCAGACGGACAGGGTACTACAATGAGCAGTTCTTC. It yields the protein CASRRTGYYNEQFF.

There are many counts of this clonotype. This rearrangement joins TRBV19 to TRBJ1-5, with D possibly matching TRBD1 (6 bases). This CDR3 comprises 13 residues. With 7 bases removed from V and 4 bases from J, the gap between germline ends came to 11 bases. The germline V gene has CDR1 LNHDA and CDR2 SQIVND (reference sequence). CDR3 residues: CASTDRRNQPQHF. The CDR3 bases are TGTGCCAGTACGGACAGACGGAATCAGCCCCAGCATTTT.

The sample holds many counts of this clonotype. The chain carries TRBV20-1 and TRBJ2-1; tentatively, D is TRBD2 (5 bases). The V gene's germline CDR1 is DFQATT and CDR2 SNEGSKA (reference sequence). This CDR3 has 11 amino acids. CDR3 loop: CSFRGYNEQFF. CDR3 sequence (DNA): TGCAGCTTCCGGGGATACAATGAGCAGTTCTTC.

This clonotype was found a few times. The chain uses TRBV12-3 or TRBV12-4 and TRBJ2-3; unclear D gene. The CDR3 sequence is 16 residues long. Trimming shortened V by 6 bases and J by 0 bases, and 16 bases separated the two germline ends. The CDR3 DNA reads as TGTGCCAGCAGCCCCCCTAGAGACTCCAGCACAGATACGCAGTATTTT. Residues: CASSPPRDSSTDTQYF.

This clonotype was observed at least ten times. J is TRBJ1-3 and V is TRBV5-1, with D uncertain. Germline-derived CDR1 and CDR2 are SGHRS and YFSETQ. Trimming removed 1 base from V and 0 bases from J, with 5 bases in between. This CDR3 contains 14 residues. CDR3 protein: CASSLSFSGNTIYF. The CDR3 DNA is TGCGCCAGCAGCTTGAGCTTCTCTGGAAACACCATATATTTT.

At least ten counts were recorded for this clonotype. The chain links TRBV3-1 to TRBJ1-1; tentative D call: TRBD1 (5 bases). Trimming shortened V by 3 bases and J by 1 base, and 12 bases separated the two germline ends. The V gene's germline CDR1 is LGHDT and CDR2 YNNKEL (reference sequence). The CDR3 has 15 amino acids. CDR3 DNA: TGTGCCAGCAGCCACCACAGGCAAACGAACACTGAAGCTTTCTTT. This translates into CASSHHRQTNTEAFF.

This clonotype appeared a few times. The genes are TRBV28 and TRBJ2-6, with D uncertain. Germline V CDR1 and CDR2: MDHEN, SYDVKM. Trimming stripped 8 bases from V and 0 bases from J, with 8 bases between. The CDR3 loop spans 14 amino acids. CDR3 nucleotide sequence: TGTGCCAGCGGACGGTACTCTGGGGCCAACGTCCTGACTTTC. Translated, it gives CASGRYSGANVLTF.